This T cell receptor (beta chain) emerged from a study of blood T cells in healthy people across ages. Germline assignment: CDR1 GTSNPN and CDR2 SVGIG (reference sequence). Trimming took off 8 bases at V and 8 bases at J, with 27 bases between the two ends. This CDR3 region has 15 residues. Then a second PCR, running roughly 7 to 11 cycles, was carried out with a sample-barcoded 5' primer and a J-beta primer mix. TCRdb ran MiXCR on the 5' RACE reads and lists one entry per CDR3 protein. This table holds about 1,800,000 distinct CDR3 sequences, 28% found once. The J gene is TRBJ1-2, the V gene TRBV30; the D gene is possibly TRBD1 (5 bases). This receptor was taken from a woman aged 30 to 39 in good health. The sequencing input was blood. CDR3 in amino acids: CAGSSSGGARLGYTF. CDR3 sequence (DNA): TGTGCCGGATCATCATCAGGTGGGGCCCGTTTAGGCTACACCTTC.